This entry lists 19 T cell receptor beta chains sequenced from one sample in a study of shared clonotypes between healthy human individuals (dated by TCRdb to the early 2020s). For the CD8 naive samples, CD45RO-negative cells were positively selected for CCR7, yielding a CD45RA+CCR7+ population from which TemRA cells were excluded. The library relied on the immunoSEQ multiplex PCR assay. TCRdb's version of the immuneACCESS table is confined to in-frame rearrangements and falls short of the full clone set. An unresolved V gene accounts for under half of the shortfall where checked; the remainder is of unknown origin. The sample table shows 2 million to 2.5 million clones, and approximately 94% are seen once. Of the sample, roughly 1% is held by the ten largest clones. Material for sequencing was naive CD8+ T cells sorted from blood. Reading the label with the study, this specimen's cell subset or site is: CD45RA+CCR7+. These receptors were collected from a man aged 18 to 29 in good health.

This clone came up once. This CDR3 is also generated by other DNA sequences in the sample. The V and J genes are TRBV11-2 and TRBJ2-7; D is uncertain. This CDR3 spans 11 amino acids. Per germline, CDR1 SGHAT and CDR2 FQNNGV. Trimming took 5 bases from V and 1 from J, leaving 3 bases between them. The CDR3 reads CASSTSYEQYF. The DNA for the CDR3 is TGTGCCAGCAGCACGTCCTACGAGCAGTACTTC.

This chain joins TRBV30 and TRBJ1-2; D not certain. This CDR3 contains 18 residues. CDR1 and CDR2 (germline): GTSNPN, SVGIG (reference sequence). The V end lost 2 bases, the J end lost 3 bases, and 25 bases lay between the germline ends. CDR3 loop: CAWSPEIPRLPLDYGYTF. The CDR3 DNA is TGTGCCTGGAGTCCCGAGATTCCTCGCTTGCCCTTGGACTATGGCTACACCTTC.

V gene TRBV5-4 combines with J gene TRBJ1-2; tentatively, D is TRBD1 (6 bases). The germline gives CDR1 SGHNT, CDR2 YYREEE (reference sequence). The CDR3 consists of 14 residues. V dropped 5 bases and J dropped 0 bases, with 11 bases sitting between them. CDR3 bases: TGTGCCAGCAGATCCGGGACACCTAACTATGGCTACACCTTC. Encoded protein: CASRSGTPNYGYTF.

The chain combines TRBV5-4 with TRBJ2-3; perhaps TRBD1 as D (6 bases). In germline, CDR1 is SGHNT, CDR2 YYREEE (reference sequence). The CDR3 consists of 15 residues. Trimming stripped 1 base from V and 2 bases from J, with 11 bases between. In nucleotides, the CDR3 is TGTGCCAGCAGCTTGAGCCAGGGGATCACAGATACGCAGTATTTT. It specifies CASSLSQGITDTQYF.

The chain is built from TRBV10-2 and TRBJ2-7, with a tentative D call TRBD2 (6 bases). Trimming stripped 7 bases from V and 1 base from J, with 14 bases between. Germline lookup yields CDR1 WSHSY and CDR2 SAAADI. This CDR3 is 14 amino acids long. CDR3: CASTTGAGSYEQYF. The CDR3 DNA reads as TGCGCCAGCACTACAGGCGCGGGGTCCTACGAGCAGTACTTC.

About this clone: This sample includes further DNA sequences coding for the same CDR3. The gene calls are TRBV30 and TRBJ2-7; either TRBD1 or TRBD2 may supply D (5 bases each). Germline loops: CDR1 GTSNPN, CDR2 SVGIG (reference sequence). This CDR3 is built from 15 residues. V lost 0 bases to trimming and J lost 0 bases, with 12 bases between them. The CDR3 nucleotides are TGTGCCTGGAGTGTTGGGACGGGGAGCTCCTACGAGCAGTACTTC. This translates into CAWSVGTGSSYEQYF.

In nucleotides, the CDR3 is TGTGCCAGCAGCTTAGTCGTGCGGGAGACCCAGTACTTC. It specifies CASSLVVRETQYF. The chain joins TRBV7-9 to TRBJ2-5; unclear D gene. There are 13 residues in the CDR3. Germline V gives CDR1 SEHNR, CDR2 FQNEAQ (reference sequence). V was shortened by 1 base and J by 5 bases, with 8 bases between the two germline ends. The whole variable domain, filled in from reference TRBV7-9 and TRBJ2-5, reads DTGVSQNPRHKITKRGQNVTFRCDPISEHNRLYWYRQTLGQGPEFLTYFQNEAQLEKSRLLSDRFSAERPKGSFSTLEIQRTEQGDSAMYLCASSLVVRETQYFGPGTRLLVL.

The V and J genes are TRBV23-1 and TRBJ2-2, with D perhaps matching TRBD2 (7 bases). TRBV23-1 is placed among ORFs of uncertain function. The CDR3 sequence is 14 residues long. V lost 6 bases, J lost 4 bases, and 12 bases lay in between. In nucleotides, the CDR3 is TGCGCCAGCAGACGGGGGGCAGTCACCGGGGAGCTGTTTTTT. Its protein is CASRRGAVTGELFF.

This chain connects TRBV5-6 to TRBJ2-5; D gene unclear. The ends were cut back, 4 bases at V and 3 bases at J, with 10 bases in the middle. The CDR3 consists of 13 residues. CDR1 SGHDT and CDR2 YYEEEE come from the germline V gene. CDR3 loop: CASSPRAEETQYF. DNA of the CDR3: TGTGCCAGCAGCCCCCGGGCCGAAGAGACCCAGTACTTC. The variable domain in full, completed from reference TRBV5-6 and TRBJ2-5, reads DAGVTQSPTHLIKTRGQQVTLRCSPKSGHDTVSWYQQALGQGPQFIFQYYEEEERQRGNFPDRFSGHQFPNYSSELNVNALLLGDSALYLCASSPRAEETQYFGPGTRLLVL.

The CDR3 bases are TGTGCCAGCAGCCCGCGGACTAGCCAAACCGGGGAGCTGTTTTTT. The encoded protein is CASSPRTSQTGELFF. V is TRBV7-9 and J is TRBJ2-2; 8 bases are shared with TRBD2. Trimming at V came to 5 bases and at J to 5 bases, leaving 7 bases not matched to a gene. The CDR3 runs to 15 residues. In germline, CDR1 is SEHNR, CDR2 FQNEAQ (reference sequence).

This chain links TRBV11-2 with TRBJ2-2; 9 nucleotides agree with TRBD1. The germline V gene encodes CDR1 SGHAT and CDR2 FQNNGV. This CDR3 has 14 amino acids. J gave up 4 bases and V 4 bases, and 1 base lay outside the gene matches. In DNA form, the CDR3 reads TGTGCCAGCAGCTACAGGGGGCTCACCGGGGAGCTGTTTTTT. This gives the protein CASSYRGLTGELFF.

The gene calls are TRBV2 and TRBJ2-7, with D perhaps TRBD2 (6 bases). Between the trimmed V and J ends, which lost 5 bases and 4 bases, there was a span of 12 bases. Germline assignment: CDR1 SNHLY and CDR2 FYNNEI. The CDR3 is 13 residues long. The CDR3 region is CASSPGLMYEQYF. The CDR3 DNA reads TGTGCCAGCAGTCCGGGACTCATGTACGAGCAGTACTTC.

In the case of this clone: Other DNA sequences in this specimen translate into the identical CDR3. The chain carries TRBV27 and TRBJ2-7, with D possibly called TRBD1 or TRBD2 (5 bases each). Germline V gene sequence: CDR1 MNHEY, CDR2 SMNVEV (reference sequence). The V end was cut by 2 bases, the J end by 3 bases, with 11 bases between. The CDR3 contains 14 residues. CDR3 DNA: TGTGCCAGCAGTTTAAGCCGGGGCGTCTACGAGCAGTACTTC. Translating gives CASSLSRGVYEQYF.

Details on this clone: A junction end diverges from the germline sequence, so it may reflect a read error. The identical CDR3 is also encoded by other nucleotide sequences in the sample. The chain links TRBV7-7 to TRBJ2-7; D possibly matches TRBD1 or TRBD2 (5 bases each). Germline CDR1 SSHAT, CDR2 FNYEAQ (reference sequence). This CDR3 is built from 15 residues. CDR3 nucleotide sequence: TGTGCTAGCAGCTTAGGTTCGGGACCCTCCTACGAGCAGTACTTC. It is translated as CASSLGSGPSYEQYF.

V is TRBV9 and J is TRBJ2-3; a possible D gene is TRBD2 (5 bases). The CDR3 is made up of 16 amino acids. Germline CDR1 reads SGDLS; CDR2 reads YYNGEE. Trimming removed 0 bases at V and 1 base at J, with 12 bases between. The CDR3 DNA reads TGTGCCAGCAGCGTAGCGGAGTGGGGAGGCACAGATACGCAGTATTTT. Protein sequence: CASSVAEWGGTDTQYF.

V usage is TRBV27 and J usage is TRBJ2-1; D may be TRBD1 or TRBD2 (5 bases each). V lost 10 bases to trimming and J lost 4 bases, with 29 bases between them. CDR3 length: 18 amino acids. Germline CDR1 MNHEY, CDR2 SMNVEV (reference sequence). The CDR3 DNA sequence: TGTGCCACCGGGGAGCGAGGTTCCGGGACCCCCCGTTACAATGAGCAGTTCTTC. Its translation: CATGERGSGTPRYNEQFF.

This clone was detected only a few times. V usage is TRBV19 and J usage is TRBJ1-5, with unresolved D. Germline V gives CDR1 LNHDA, CDR2 SQIVND (reference sequence). Trimming removed 2 bases at V and 6 bases at J, with 11 bases between. The CDR3 consists of 14 residues. The CDR3 is CASSIWSVGQPQHF. In DNA form, the CDR3 reads TGTGCCAGTAGTATATGGAGCGTTGGTCAGCCCCAGCATTTT.

The chain is built from TRBV7-8 and TRBJ1-1, with D hard to call. CDR3 length: 14 residues. Germline V CDR1 and CDR2: SGHVS, FQNEAQ. V was trimmed by 4 bases and J by 0 bases, leaving 9 bases between them. This CDR3 is CASSSLSMNTEAFF. CDR3 nucleotide sequence: TGTGCCAGCAGCTCGCTGTCAATGAACACTGAAGCTTTCTTT. Full variable domain (missing parts from reference TRBV7-8 and TRBJ1-1): GAGVSQSPRYKVAKRGQDVALRCDPISGHVSLFWYQQALGQGPEFLTYFQNEAQLDKSGLPSDRFFAERPEGSVSTLKIQRTQQEDSAVYLCASSSLSMNTEAFFGQGTRLTVV.

V is TRBV10-3 and J is TRBJ2-7; 9 bases line up with TRBD1. Unmatched junction bases numbered 1, after V lost 0 bases and J lost 4 bases. The germline V gene has CDR1 ENHRY and CDR2 SYGVKD. The CDR3 loop spans 14 amino acids. CDR3 in DNA: TGTGCCATCAGTGAGTCCGGGACAGGGTACGAGCAGTACTTC. It codes for CAISESGTGYEQYF.